This TCR beta chain derives from a study of human T cells and chemical hapten exposure. In the case of this clonotype: Its antigen is still unknown.

The CDR3 is 15 amino acids. Trimming removed 0 bases at V and 7 bases at J, with 12 bases between. CDR1 and CDR2 (germline): SGHTA, FQGTGA. The time point here: patch test 2, 6 weeks after DPC sensitization. Documented treatment: therapeutic diphenylcyclopropenone sensitization with weekly scalp DPC. Alopecia patients, 18 to 70 years old and DPC-suitable, served as donors. Study-wide results and caveats: TCRs whose frequency exceeded 1 in 1000 remained the same following DPC sensitization. Among expanded TCRs, significantly more large CDR3 similarity clusters formed than among controls.

The library put unique molecular identifiers onto individual cDNA molecules. TCRdb redid the calling of the RACE reads with MiXCR, one entry per CDR3 protein. The sample lists some 100,000 distinct CDR3 sequences, approximately 8.8% occurring once. The TCR comes from a woman in her forties with alopecia areata. Some clones in this sample may be carry-over from other donors' samples. The source material was whole blood, sampled in connection with sensitization to the hapten diphenylcyclopropenone (DPC). V gene TRBV7-3 combines with J gene TRBJ2-2; D might be TRBD1 or TRBD2, each matching 5 bases. CDR3 sequence: CASSLTVGAVGELFF. In DNA form, the CDR3 reads TGTGCCAGCAGCTTAACGGTCGGGGCGGTCGGGGAGCTGTTTTTT.